The 26 T cell receptor beta chains reported below all come from one sample, sequenced in a study of shared clonotypes between healthy human individuals (TCRdb year 2020). Library preparation employed the immunoSEQ multiplex PCR assay. Not all clones reach the TCRdb copy of this immuneACCESS table, which keeps in-frame sequences only. Checked studies attribute under half of the gap to unresolved V genes and leave the rest unexplained. The sample table shows more than 2,000,000 clones, and 93% are seen once. The ten largest clones capture about 0.39% of the sample. The sequenced material came from naive CD4+ T cells from PBMCs. The sample's cell subset or site, from its label and the paper: CD45RA+ positively selected. The receptors were gathered from a man between 18 and 29 years old in good health. Some clones in this sample may be carry-over from other donors' samples.

V gene TRBV7-9 combines with J gene TRBJ2-3; D remains ambiguous. Germline CDR1 is SEHNR and CDR2 is FQNEAQ (reference sequence). V lost 1 base, J lost 10 bases, and 15 bases lay in between. The CDR3 spans 14 residues. The CDR3 nucleotides are TGTGCCAGCAGCTTAGGCCAGGCTTTTATGGCGCAGTATTTT. Translating it yields CASSLGQAFMAQYF.

CDR3 nucleotide sequence: TGCGCCAGCAGTCAGACTAACAGGGGGGGGAGCACAGATACGCAGTATTTT. Its protein is CASSQTNRGGSTDTQYF. This chain joins TRBV4-1 and TRBJ2-3, with a tentative D call TRBD1 (8 bases). V was clipped by 6 bases and J by 0 bases, with 19 bases between them. This CDR3 is 17 amino acids long. CDR1 is MGHRA, CDR2 YSYEKL, per germline.

The V gene is TRBV21-1, the J gene TRBJ2-7; the DNA was not used to check the table's D call, TRBD1. TRBV21-1 is deemed a pseudogene. The CDR3 is made up of 15 amino acids. Written as DNA, the CDR3 is TGTGCCAGCAGCCACCGGGACAGGGCCTCCTACGAGCAGTACTTC. Translation gives CASSHRDRASYEQYF.

This clone was counted a single time. The chain is built from TRBV14 and TRBJ2-1; TRBD2 agrees at 10 bases. J lost 4 bases, V lost 0 bases, and 9 bases had no gene match. The CDR3 has 18 amino acids. CDR1 is SGHDN, CDR2 FVKESK, per germline. The DNA of the CDR3 is TGTGCCAGCAGCCAAGATCCGGATTGGACTAGCGGATACAATGAGCAGTTCTTC. It translates to CASSQDPDWTSGYNEQFF.

The chain uses TRBV28 and TRBJ1-1; perhaps TRBD1 as D (5 bases). The V end was cut by 7 bases, the J end by 7 bases, with 13 bases between. The CDR3 extends over 12 amino acids. Germline V gene data show CDR1 as MDHEN and CDR2 as SYDVKM. DNA for the CDR3: TGTGCCAGCAATCACCGGGACGTTGAAGCTTTCTTT. It codes for CASNHRDVEAFF.

The chain links TRBV7-2 to TRBJ1-4, with 7 positions matching TRBD1. V lost 1 base to trimming and J lost 7 bases; unmatched junction nucleotides: 3. Germline CDR1 and CDR2: SGHTA and FQGNSA. The CDR3 runs to 14 residues. CDR3 region: CASSLGGTVEKLFF. CDR3 nucleotides: TGTGCCAGCAGCTTAGGTGGGACAGTTGAAAAACTGTTTTTT.

The rearrangement uses TRBV2 and TRBJ2-7; D might be TRBD1 (5 bases). V lost 4 bases, J lost 0 bases, and 10 bases lay in between. Germline CDR1 and CDR2: SNHLY and FYNNEI. The CDR3 sequence is 14 residues long. The DNA for the CDR3 is TGTGCCAGCAGTGCAGGGCCTAGCTCCTACGAGCAGTACTTC. It encodes CASSAGPSSYEQYF.

V and J are TRBV2 and TRBJ2-5, with 14 bases lining up with TRBD2. From germline, CDR1 is SNHLY and CDR2 FYNNEI. The V and J ends lost 7 bases and 4 bases, in that order; junction bases with no gene match: 8. The CDR3 has 16 residues. The CDR3 here is CASIRGLAGEGETQYF. The CDR3 region has the DNA TGTGCCAGCATCAGGGGACTAGCGGGAGAGGGAGAGACCCAGTACTTC.

The chain joins TRBV7-2 to TRBJ2-2; no clear D. There are 13 residues in the CDR3. CDR1 and CDR2 from the germline V gene are SGHTA and FQGNSA. V lost 5 bases to trimming and J lost 7 bases, with 11 bases between them. CDR3 DNA sequence: TGTGCCAGCAGCCCCCTATCAGGCGGGGAGCTGTTTTTT. This translates into CASSPLSGGELFF.

The chain links TRBV9 to TRBJ1-1, with a weak D call TRBD1 (5 bases). V lost 0 bases, J lost 8 bases, and 14 bases lay in between. Per the germline V gene, CDR1 is SGDLS and CDR2 is YYNGEE. CDR3 size: 14 residues. The CDR3 loop is CASSVVGVSGEAFF. The DNA for the CDR3 is TGTGCCAGCAGCGTAGTGGGGGTTTCAGGGGAAGCTTTCTTT. The full variable domain, completed using reference TRBV9 and TRBJ1-1, is DSGVTQTPKHLITATGQRVTLRCSPRSGDLSVYWYQQSLDQGLQFLIQYYNGEERAKGNILERFSAQQFPDLHSELNLSSLELGDSALYFCASSVVGVSGEAFFGQGTRLTVV.

The gene calls are TRBV5-1 and TRBJ2-1; 13 nucleotides agree with TRBD2. The ends lost 1 base at V and 8 bases at J; junction bases unmatched: 6. The CDR3 is 16 amino acids. Per germline, CDR1 SGHRS and CDR2 YFSETQ. Here the CDR3 DNA reads TGCGCCAGCAGCTTGCTCCGGACTAGCGGGAGCGATGAGCAGTTCTTC. It yields the protein CASSLLRTSGSDEQFF.

The J gene is TRBJ1-2, the V gene TRBV6-6, with a possible D match to TRBD1 (5 bases). The CDR3 consists of 12 residues. V lost 5 bases, J lost 7 bases, and 11 bases lay in between. Germline V CDR1 and CDR2: MNHNY, SVGAGI (reference sequence). The CDR3 DNA follows: TGTGCCAGCAGTACCGACAGATTTGGCTACACCTTC. This translates into CASSTDRFGYTF.

The V gene is TRBV11-2, the J gene TRBJ1-3; no clear D gene. Deletions cut 6 bases from V and 0 bases from J, with 9 bases between. CDR1 SGHAT and CDR2 FQNNGV come from the germline V gene. The CDR3 is made up of 14 amino acids. CDR3 DNA: TGTGCCAGCAGGGAACAAGCCTCTGGAAACACCATATATTTT. The encoded protein is CASREQASGNTIYF.

Of note for this clone: This CDR3 is also generated by other DNA sequences in the sample. J is TRBJ1-5 and V is TRBV7-3; D is unclear. CDR3 length: 13 residues. V was pared by 2 bases and J by 2 bases, with 4 bases between. Germline values: CDR1 SGHTA, CDR2 FQGTGA. CDR3 nucleotide sequence: TGTGCCAGCAGCTTAGACGGCAATCAGCCCCAGCATTTT. Encoded protein: CASSLDGNQPQHF.

The chain has TRBV7-3 and TRBJ1-1, with D possibly being TRBD1 (6 bases). Looked up from germline, CDR1 is SGHTA and CDR2 is FQGTGA. CDR3 size: 19 residues. V was shortened by 1 base and J by 0 bases, with 21 bases between the two germline ends. DNA of the CDR3: TGTGCCAGCAGCTTAAGGGAGGACAGAGTCGGTCAAATGAACACTGAAGCTTTCTTT. Its protein is CASSLREDRVGQMNTEAFF.

The CDR3 sequence is CASSDPRLFSYNEQFF. The CDR3 DNA sequence: TGTGCCAGCAGTGACCCAAGACTCTTTTCCTACAATGAGCAGTTCTTC. This rearrangement joins TRBV25-1 to TRBJ2-1; D unclear. The CDR3 sequence is 16 residues long. From germline, CDR1 is MGHDK and CDR2 SYGVNS. The V and J ends lost 3 bases and 1 base respectively, with 13 bases between them.

The rearrangement joins TRBV6-1 to TRBJ1-1; a weak D match, TRBD1 (5 bases). Germline V gene sequence: CDR1 MNHNS, CDR2 SASEGT. Between the trimmed V and J ends, which lost 2 bases and 3 bases, there was a span of 13 bases. The CDR3 is 15 residues long. CDR3 sequence reads: CASSESRGTYTEAFF. In DNA, the CDR3 is TGTGCCAGCAGTGAATCTAGGGGAACGTACACTGAAGCTTTCTTT.

Comment on this clone: Other DNA variants within this sample encode the same CDR3. The CDR3 coding sequence is TGTGCCAGCAGCCGATTCACAGATACGCAGTATTTT. Its protein product is CASSRFTDTQYF. The chain joins TRBV11-2 to TRBJ2-3; D remains unclear. Germline CDR1 reads SGHAT; CDR2 reads FQNNGV. The CDR3 consists of 12 residues. V was shortened by 5 bases and J by 2 bases, with 5 bases between the two germline ends.

This clone showed up just a few times. The same CDR3 arises from other DNA sequences in this sample as well. The V gene is TRBV4-1, the J gene TRBJ2-3; possible D gene TRBD2, 6 bases. Germline CDR1 reads MGHRA; CDR2 reads YSYEKL. The V end lost 4 bases, the J end lost 6 bases, and 11 bases lay between the germline ends. The CDR3 totals 13 residues. The CDR3 sequence: CASSLIGRDTQYF. CDR3 nucleotide sequence: TGCGCCAGCAGCCTTATTGGGAGGGATACGCAGTATTTT.

The chain joins TRBV5-1 to TRBJ2-1; 12 nucleotides align to TRBD2. The CDR3 contains 15 residues. J lost 6 bases, V lost 6 bases, and 7 bases had no gene match. Germline CDR1 and CDR2: SGHRS and YFSETQ. The CDR3 is CASIPLAGGSNEQFF. CDR3 DNA: TGCGCCAGCATCCCTCTAGCGGGAGGGAGCAATGAGCAGTTCTTC.

Here the CDR3 DNA reads TGTGCCAGCAGTTACTTGGCGGAAGGATACAATGAGCAGTTCTTC. Amino acid sequence: CASSYLAEGYNEQFF. The J gene is TRBJ2-1, the V gene TRBV6-5; no clear D. Germline CDR1 reads MNHEY; CDR2 reads SVGAGI. This CDR3 has 15 residues. V lost 1 base and J lost 4, with 11 bases in between.

In DNA, the CDR3 is TGTGCCATCAGTGAGTTTGTGGGGACCGGGGAGCTGTTTTTT. Its protein is CAISEFVGTGELFF. This chain links TRBV10-3 with TRBJ2-2; no reliable D call. The CDR3 has 14 amino acids. The germline gives CDR1 ENHRY, CDR2 SYGVKD. Trimming removed 1 base from V and 5 bases from J, with 8 bases in between.

The chain joins TRBV5-1 to TRBJ2-7; D not certain. CDR3 size: 14 residues. Germline lookup yields CDR1 SGHRS and CDR2 YFSETQ. V was trimmed by 0 bases and J by 6 bases, leaving 13 bases between them. The CDR3 DNA follows: TGCGCCAGCAGCTTGGTGGGCAGTGGCTCCGAGCAGTACTTC. It yields the protein CASSLVGSGSEQYF.

The DNA for the CDR3 is TGTGCCAGCAGTTCGGACAGGAGGGCTTTCTTT. Translation gives CASSSDRRAFF. The chain uses TRBV28 and TRBJ1-1; 7 bases are shared with TRBD1. V lost 4 bases to trimming and J lost 11 bases; unmatched junction nucleotides: 4. The germline V gene has CDR1 MDHEN and CDR2 SYDVKM. This CDR3 is built from 11 residues.

V is TRBV29-1 and J is TRBJ1-2; D might be TRBD1 (6 bases). Germline loops: CDR1 SQVTM, CDR2 ANQGSEA. Trimming cost V 6 bases and J 8 bases, with 16 bases left between them. There are 12 residues in the CDR3. The CDR3 loop is CSVRQEGWGYTF. CDR3 sequence (DNA): TGCAGCGTGCGACAGGAAGGATGGGGCTACACCTTC.

The chain joins TRBV5-4 to TRBJ2-2, with TRBD2 matching over 8 bases. This CDR3 has 18 amino acids. Germline CDR1 reads SGHNT; CDR2 reads YYREEE (reference sequence). With 4 bases clipped from V and 5 bases from J, the junction kept 16 bases outside the gene matches. CDR3 region: CASSRGLTQAGGTGELFF. The CDR3 DNA reads TGTGCCAGCAGCCGGGGACTCACGCAGGCGGGGGGAACCGGGGAGCTGTTTTTT.